These 9 T cell receptor beta chains were all obtained from the same sample, sequenced in a study of blood T cells in healthy people across ages. The second PCR ran roughly 7 to 12 cycles with a sample-barcoded 5' primer and J-beta primers. TCRdb reprocessed the 5' RACE reads with MiXCR, giving one entry per CDR3 protein. Seen here are roughly 1,500,000 distinct CDR3 sequences, 35% to 45% observed once, and the top ten hold 7.9%. Sequenced: blood. The receptors come from a woman aged 18-29 years in good health.

The chain carries TRBV5-1 and TRBJ2-1, with 15 nucleotides matching TRBD2. CDR3 length: 20 residues. From germline, CDR1 is SGHRS and CDR2 YFSETQ. V dropped 2 bases and J dropped 0; count of bases not matched to a gene: 9. The CDR3 here is CASSFDPGLAGGSSYNEQFF. CDR3 bases: TGCGCCAGCAGCTTTGATCCCGGACTAGCGGGAGGGAGCTCCTACAATGAGCAGTTCTTC.

This clonotype has just one count. The V gene is TRBV24-1, the J gene TRBJ2-1, with TRBD2 identical over 16 bases. This CDR3 comprises 18 residues. Per the germline V gene, CDR1 is KGHDR and CDR2 is SFDVKD. V was pared by 4 bases and J by 10 bases, with 12 bases of the junction left unmatched. DNA for the CDR3: TGTGCCACCAGTGACGCCGGGACTAGCGGGAGGGCCTCAAGGGAGCAGTTCTTC. Its translation is CATSDAGTSGRASREQFF.

This clonotype was picked up many times. The CDR3 DNA reads TGCAGTGCTCAGGACAGGGAGGCCACAGATACGCAGTATTTT. The encoded protein is CSAQDREATDTQYF. The gene calls are TRBV20-1 and TRBJ2-3; 8 bases line up with TRBD1. CDR1 DFQATT and CDR2 SNEGSKA come from the germline V gene (reference sequence). Trimming took 5 bases from V and 2 from J; bases not matched to a gene: 6. The length of the CDR3 is 14 residues.

This clonotype was seen a few times. The V gene is TRBV3-1, the J gene TRBJ1-2; D is ambiguous. Trimming stripped 3 bases from V and 4 bases from J, with 15 bases between. Per the germline V gene, CDR1 is LGHDT and CDR2 is YNNKEL (reference sequence). The CDR3 has 15 residues. CDR3 region: CASSQGPTLGYGYTF. CDR3 coding DNA: TGTGCCAGCAGCCAGGGTCCGACGCTCGGCTATGGCTACACCTTC.

The J gene is TRBJ2-6, the V gene TRBV5-1; 7 positions match TRBD1. This CDR3 has 15 residues. With V trimmed by 4 bases and J by 4 bases, 5 bases remained unmatched. Germline V gives CDR1 SGHRS, CDR2 YFSETQ. The CDR3 is CASSITGAGANVLTF. The CDR3 bases are TGCGCCAGCAGCATTACAGGGGCCGGGGCCAACGTCCTGACTTTC.

The CDR3 coding sequence is TGTGCCATCAGTGACTCGAGGGTAGGCGGGGAGCTGTTTTTT. Protein product: CAISDSRVGGELFF. This chain joins TRBV10-3 and TRBJ2-2; a weak D match, TRBD2 (5 bases). CDR3 length equals 14 residues. The germline V gene has CDR1 ENHRY and CDR2 SYGVKD. Trimming stripped 3 bases from V and 7 bases from J, with 12 bases between.

The chain links TRBV10-3 to TRBJ1-2; D gene uncertain. The CDR3 covers 14 residues. Germline V lookup: CDR1 ENHRY, CDR2 SYGVKD. With 3 bases removed from V and 4 bases from J, the gap between germline ends came to 12 bases. In DNA, the CDR3 is TGTGCCATCAGTGATGCCTGGGCGGGCTATGGCTACACCTTC. Protein product: CAISDAWAGYGYTF.

The chain has TRBV27 and TRBJ2-1; 9 bases are shared with TRBD2. This CDR3 spans 16 amino acids. Unmatched junction bases numbered 7, after V lost 5 bases and J lost 2 bases. CDR1 is MNHEY and CDR2 is SMNVEV in the germline V gene (reference sequence). The CDR3 here is CASSKVAGATYNEQFF. The DNA for the CDR3 is TGTGCCAGCAGTAAAGTAGCGGGAGCGACCTACAATGAGCAGTTCTTC.

This chain links TRBV7-2 with TRBJ1-1; no clear D gene. The germline gives CDR1 SGHTA, CDR2 FQGNSA. CDR3 length equals 13 residues. V dropped 5 bases and J dropped 4 bases, with 11 bases sitting between them. Here the CDR3 DNA reads TGTGCCAGCAGCCTCTGGCGGATCACTGAAGCTTTCTTT. Its protein product is CASSLWRITEAFF.